One TCR beta chain is described in this entry. A few counts support this clone. It lacks a known antigen. Per-base qualities were not stored, and no clone one base away is much larger. The High Capacity cDNA Reverse Transcription Kit was used to reverse transcribe all of the isolated RNA, meaning that expressed TCRB transcripts were what got sequenced. Naive, central memory and regulatory T cell samples underwent deep immunoSEQ sequencing, averaging roughly 3.3 million total reads per sample. Sorted cells were lysed in RLT buffer, and RNA was extracted using DNase-treated RNeasy Micro or Mini kits according to cell number. Each cell subset was processed on its own to prevent cross-contamination, while patient and healthy donor samples were processed together. TCRB sequences were amplified from cDNA with the immunoSEQ multiplex PCR, producing 87-bp fragments spanning the CDR3 region. Amplicons were sequenced on the Illumina HiSeq platform. The original methods were these. Synthetic template baselines were used to correct PCR bias computationally, reads within Hamming distance 2 were collapsed, and singletons that could not be merged were discarded. Reads were aligned against IMGT so that V, D and J genes, CDR3 length and insertions or deletions at six rearrangement sites could be assigned. Within each subset, clonotype counts were normalized to sorted cell number, and only after that were true diversity and Gini coefficients computed with the tcR R package. The overlap coefficient, calculated on TCRB nucleotide sequences, was used to quantify repertoire sharing. Out-of-frame TCRB sequences from naive cells were analyzed as a proxy for the pre-selection repertoire. Entries here come from immuneACCESS through TCRdb and include only in-frame sequences with V and J called. Some clones fail to appear in such tables; in the studies checked, an unresolved V gene covers under half of the shortfall, and the cause of the remainder is unknown. For V, J and clone size, that table is used; D and trimming come from the DNA. For this sample there are fewer than 350,000 clones; around 20% appear just once. The ten largest clones add up to about 0.045% of the sample.

The data were obtained in a study of beta chain features in type 1 diabetes (dated by TCRdb to between 2018 and 2020). Notes on the research overall: Mean age, gender distribution, total cell number and subset yield did not differ between patients and healthy donors. Whereas all 28 donors provided naive and central memory subsets, regulatory and stem cell-like memory subsets were isolated from just 8 patients and roughly eight healthy donors. Across all samples, fewer than 130 million sorted cells were examined, and cell number per subset correlated strongly with RNA yield. In the study, TCRB repertoires of sorted circulating CD4+ T cell subsets from recently diagnosed type 1 diabetes patients were compared with those of matched healthy donors. Beyond this particular receptor, the publication reports: At VDJ recombination sites, type 1 diabetes patients had fewer insertions and more deleted nucleotides, which implies abnormalities in thymic rearrangement. Because cDNA was sequenced instead of genomic DNA, activated cells with high expression could be over-represented, although the groups did not differ in activation or CD3 levels. PCR might favor shorter templates, but patient and control samples were amplified and corrected together, so any skew would affect both groups equally. Because the HLA sub-analyses included only small numbers of individuals, any influence of HLA type on TCRB rearrangement was left unresolved. Naive, central memory and regulatory TCRB repertoires appeared more similar among patients than among healthy donors. In all four CD4+ subsets, TCRB CDR3 length was moderately but significantly shorter in type 1 diabetes patients.

From each donor, a single peripheral blood sample of 90 to 150 mL on average was drawn into heparinised tubes. Naive, central memory, regulatory and stem cell-like memory CD4+ T cells were sorted on a BD FACSAria II using a panel including CD45RO, CCR7, CD25, CD127, CD95 and CD27. A purity above 98% was achieved for all sorted populations. PBMCs were isolated immediately by Lymphoprep density gradient centrifugation and stained directly without culture. So that batch effects would be minimized, each experiment stained and sorted samples in pairs, pairing one healthy donor with one patient. For this chain, trimming is 1 base at the V end and 4 bases at the J end, and the number of junction bases without a gene match is 9. The CDR3 goes from the cysteine to the phenylalanine over 17 residues. The entry retains the CDR3 DNA only, 51 bases that are in frame from base 1. CDR1 SGHRS and CDR2 YFSETQ were looked up in the germline V gene.

Sequenced material: naive CD4+ T cells from blood. The sample's cell subset or site label is to be understood as: true naive CD4+ T cells. This receptor was taken from a young woman in good health. The chain uses TRBV5-1 and TRBJ2-3, and 10 junction bases match TRBD2. The CDR3 region reads CASSLTLAGIPADTQYF. The nucleotides are TGCGCCAGCAGCTTGACACTAGCGGGAATACCAGCAGATACGCAGTATTTT.